What follows describes a single T cell receptor (beta chain). Its target antigen remains unknown. No clone much larger than this one lies a single base away; base qualities are absent. This entry comes from a study of OX40 agonist ivuxolimab in advanced cancers. For the wider study: Ivuxolimab was an agonistic, fully human IgG2 monoclonal antibody directed against OX40 (CD134), a costimulatory receptor. Intravenous ivuxolimab was administered to patients every 2 weeks at six dose levels: 0.01, 0.1, 0.3, 1.5, 3 and 10 mg/kg. Of the roughly 51 patients in dose escalation, approximately 20 had hepatocellular carcinoma, roughly 15 had melanoma, 9 had renal cell carcinoma and 9 had head and neck cancer. A male proportion of roughly 85% and a mean age of approximately 62 years, ranging from about 20 to 85, were recorded for the dose-escalation cohort. Prior anti-PD-1, anti-PD-L1 or anti-CTLA-4 therapy was permitted, and about two fifths of dose-escalation patients had received checkpoint inhibitors. Three dose-escalation patients achieved partial responses, one with hepatocellular carcinoma and two with cutaneous melanoma. The purpose of peripheral TCRbeta sequencing was to test whether ivuxolimab changed TCR sequence diversity and led to clonal T-cell expansion. The paper describes the monotherapy dose-escalation part (N = 52 patients) of the phase I trial of ivuxolimab.

Relative to germline, V is missing 0 bases and J is missing 3 bases, with 2 bases of the junction outside any gene match. From the cysteine up to the phenylalanine, the CDR3 has a length of 15 residues. The CDR3 DNA has 45 bases and is translated from base 1. Based on the germline V gene, the CDR1 and CDR2 sequences are SGHRS and YFSETQ. The trial excluded patients who had a history of autoimmune disease or were on systemic immunosuppression. Peripheral blood for TCR sequencing was collected from all dose cohorts at baseline, on cycle 4 day 1, and on cycle 7 day 1. Samples came from an open-label, multicenter, first-in-human phase I dose-escalation trial of ivuxolimab. The trial enrolled adults with locally advanced or metastatic head and neck squamous cell, hepatocellular, melanoma or renal cell carcinoma. Before TCR sequencing, CD4+ T cells and CD8+ T cells from peripheral blood were sorted into separate populations.

General findings and caveats noted by the study authors: Partial responders in the 0.1-3.0 mg/kg groups had among the lowest normalized peripheral clonal expansion, especially among CD8+ T cells. The antigen specificity of the peripheral T cells that underwent clonal expansion was not determined. At doses from 0.1 to 3.0 mg/kg, clonal expansion was seen in both CD4+ and CD8+ blood T cells between baseline and week 6. Low levels of normalized T-cell clonal expansion were also shown by some nonresponding patients. After ivuxolimab, more expanded clones were found on average in CD8+ T cells than in CD4+ T cells.

Genomic DNA was extracted from sorted cells for sequencing of the TCRbeta CDR3 region. The immunoSEQ Assay was used to sequence the TCRbeta CDR3 regions. TCRdb took this table from immuneACCESS and kept in-frame rearrangements with V and J called. Such tables lack part of the clones; where checked against another copy, unresolved V genes explain under half of the gap, and the rest is unexplained. Counted in this sample were some 74,000 clones; less than 95% of them appeared once. 1% to 1.2% of the sample lies in the top ten. In this chain, TRBV5-1 is recombined with TRBJ2-7; 11 junctional bases match TRBD2. The sample in question was CD4+ or CD8+ T cells sorted from blood, obtained in a trial of the OX40 agonist ivuxolimab. This receptor was identified in an adult with an advanced solid tumor such as melanoma, head and neck, liver or kidney cancer. The DNA is as follows: TGCGCCAGCAGCTTGGGACTAGCGGGAAACTACGAGCAGTACTTC. Its coded protein is CASSLGLAGNYEQYF.